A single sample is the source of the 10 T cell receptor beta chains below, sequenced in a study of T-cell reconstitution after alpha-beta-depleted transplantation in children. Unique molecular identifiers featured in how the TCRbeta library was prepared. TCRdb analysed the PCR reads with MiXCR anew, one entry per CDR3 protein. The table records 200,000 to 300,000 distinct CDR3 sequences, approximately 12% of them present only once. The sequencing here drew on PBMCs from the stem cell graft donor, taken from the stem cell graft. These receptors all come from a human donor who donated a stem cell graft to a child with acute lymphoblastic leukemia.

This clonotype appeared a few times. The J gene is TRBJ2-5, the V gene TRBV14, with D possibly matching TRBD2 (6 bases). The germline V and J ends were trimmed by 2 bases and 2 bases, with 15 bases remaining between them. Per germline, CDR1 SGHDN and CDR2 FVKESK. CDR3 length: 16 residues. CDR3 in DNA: TGTGCCAGCAGCCAAACTCCGGGACTTGCACAAGAGACCCAGTACTTC. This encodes CASSQTPGLAQETQYF.

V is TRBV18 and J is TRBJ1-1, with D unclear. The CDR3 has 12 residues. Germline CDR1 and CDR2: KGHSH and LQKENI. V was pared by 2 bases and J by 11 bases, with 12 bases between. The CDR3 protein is CASSPLKEDAFF. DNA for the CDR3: TGTGCCAGCTCACCATTGAAGGAGGATGCTTTCTTT. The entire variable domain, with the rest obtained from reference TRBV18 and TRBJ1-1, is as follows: NAGVMQNPRHLVRRRGQEARLRCSPMKGHSHVYWYRQLPEEGLKFMVYLQKENIIDESGMPKERFSAEFPKEGPSILRIQQVVRGDSAAYFCASSPLKEDAFFGQGTRLTVV.

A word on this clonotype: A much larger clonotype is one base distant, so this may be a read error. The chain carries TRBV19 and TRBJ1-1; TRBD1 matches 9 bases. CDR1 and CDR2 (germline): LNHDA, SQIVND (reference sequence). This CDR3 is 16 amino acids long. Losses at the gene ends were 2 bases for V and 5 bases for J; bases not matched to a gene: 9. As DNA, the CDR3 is TGTGCCAGTAGTATACTCGCGACAGGGGGTAGGACTGAAGCTTTCTTT. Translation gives CASSILATGGRTEAFF.

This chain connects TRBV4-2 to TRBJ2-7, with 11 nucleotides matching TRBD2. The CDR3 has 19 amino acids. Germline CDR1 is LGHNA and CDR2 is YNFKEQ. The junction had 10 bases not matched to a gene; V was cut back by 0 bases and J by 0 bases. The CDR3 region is CASSQDPPGTSGDSYEQYF. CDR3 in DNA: TGTGCCAGCAGCCAAGACCCGCCCGGGACTAGCGGTGACTCCTACGAGCAGTACTTC.

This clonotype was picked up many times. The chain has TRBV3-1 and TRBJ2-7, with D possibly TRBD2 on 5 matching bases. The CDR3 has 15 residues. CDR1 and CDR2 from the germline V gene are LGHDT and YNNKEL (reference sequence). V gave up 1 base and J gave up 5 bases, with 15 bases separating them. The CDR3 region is CASSQAWGAVNEQYF. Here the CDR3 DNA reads TGTGCCAGCAGCCAAGCTTGGGGAGCCGTGAACGAGCAGTACTTC.

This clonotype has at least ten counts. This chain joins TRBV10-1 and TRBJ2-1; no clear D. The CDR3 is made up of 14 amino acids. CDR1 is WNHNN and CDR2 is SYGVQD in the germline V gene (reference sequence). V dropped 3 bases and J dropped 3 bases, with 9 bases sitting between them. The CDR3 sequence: CASSDNRFYNEQFF. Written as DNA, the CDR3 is TGCGCCAGCAGTGATAATCGGTTCTACAATGAGCAGTTCTTC.

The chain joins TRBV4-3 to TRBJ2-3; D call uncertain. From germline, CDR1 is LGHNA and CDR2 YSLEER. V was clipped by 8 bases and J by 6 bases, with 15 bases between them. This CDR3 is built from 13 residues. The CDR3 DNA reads TGCGCCAGCGGAAAAAACCGGGCGGATACGCAGTATTTT. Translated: CASGKNRADTQYF.

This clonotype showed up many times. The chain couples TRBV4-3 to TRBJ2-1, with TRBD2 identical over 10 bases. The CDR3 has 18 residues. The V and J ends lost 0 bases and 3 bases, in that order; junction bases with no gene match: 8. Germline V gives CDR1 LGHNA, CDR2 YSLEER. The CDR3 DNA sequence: TGCGCCAGCAGCCAAGATCTCCAGCGGGGGGGCGGCTACAATGAGCAGTTCTTC. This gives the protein CASSQDLQRGGGYNEQFF.

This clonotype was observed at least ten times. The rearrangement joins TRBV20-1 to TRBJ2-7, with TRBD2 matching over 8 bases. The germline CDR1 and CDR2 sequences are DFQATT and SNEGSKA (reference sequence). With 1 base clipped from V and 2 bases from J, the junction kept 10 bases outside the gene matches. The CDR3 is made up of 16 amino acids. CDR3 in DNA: TGCAGTGCTAGAGGGGTTGCGCGGGGGGCTCCCTACGAGCAGTACTTC. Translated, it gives CSARGVARGAPYEQYF.

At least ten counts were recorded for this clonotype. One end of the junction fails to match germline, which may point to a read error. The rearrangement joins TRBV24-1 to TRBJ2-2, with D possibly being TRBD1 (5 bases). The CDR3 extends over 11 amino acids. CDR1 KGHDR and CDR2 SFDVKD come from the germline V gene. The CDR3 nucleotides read TGTGCCTCCAGGGCTATCGGGGAGCTGTTTTTT. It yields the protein CASRAIGELFF.